Sequencing of this T cell receptor (beta chain) was carried out in a study of T cells after somatic rescue of genetic block. Data came from immunoSEQ multiplex PCR; TCRdb stores just in-frame clones and leaves some out. The sample yields approximately 100,000 clones, 70% to 90% seen once. The CDR3 loop spans 14 amino acids. The germline V and J ends were trimmed by 5 bases and 7 bases, with 15 bases remaining between them. Germline-derived CDR1 and CDR2 are SEHNR and FQNEAQ (reference sequence). Sequenced: peripheral blood mononuclear cells (PBMCs). This clonotype was sampled from a woman younger than 30. The V and J genes are TRBV7-9 and TRBJ1-5; TRBD1 is a possible D gene (5 bases). In nucleotides, the CDR3 is TGTGCCAGCAGCCCGACCATCGGGGACCAGCCCCAGCATTTT. This codes for CASSPTIGDQPQHF.